Listed below are T cell receptor beta chains from one sample, sequenced in a study of cytomegalovirus exposure and HLA in healthy donors. Some clones are missing from TCRdb's copy, which holds only in-frame ones; the method was immunoSEQ multiplex PCR. The data contain 210,000 or so clones, about 80% of them singletons. The material sequenced was PBMCs. The source of these receptors is a girl between 5 and 17 years old in good health and CMV-seronegative. CDR3s include the opening cysteine and the closing phenylalanine or tryptophan.

v_call	j_call	cdr3_aa
TRBV6-4	TRBJ1-5	CASSEKDRGFPQPQHF
TRBV4-1	TRBJ2-3	CASDRGSATDTQYF
TRBV7-3	TRBJ1-1	CASSLKGGAEAFF
TRBV28	TRBJ2-7	CASSSTVWSGWGYEQYF
TRBV28	TRBJ1-2	CASSPLRRGLYYGYTF
TRBV27	TRBJ2-2	CASRQLGLAGATGELFF
TRBV7-2	TRBJ2-7	CASSLSYRGYEQYF
TRBV27	TRBJ1-5	CASSPYREGQPQHF
TRBV18	TRBJ2-5	CAASSRSAAGETQYF
TRBV5-1	TRBJ1-6	CASSPTDRGLSNSPLHF
TRBV9	TRBJ1-5	CASSVGVGTGEGNQPQHF
TRBV14	TRBJ1-1	CASSQGLQDEAFF
TRBV29-1	TRBJ2-3	CSVEDYGGLAGTGVLHF
TRBV27	TRBJ2-7	CASSLWAGGTSGTLSYEQYF
TRBV5-1	TRBJ1-5	CASSLGHIYSNQPQHF
TRBV15	TRBJ2-1	CATSRAISVLENEQFF
TRBV5-6	TRBJ2-3	CASSPGGGGTDTQYF
TRBV30	TRBJ1-2	CAWSTPQGRYGYTF
TRBV2	TRBJ2-5	CASSGDFGTQYF
TRBV9	TRBJ1-2	CASSDSGQNKLNYGYTF
TRBV7-2	TRBJ1-3	CASSSRPGGVGNTIYF
TRBV29-1	TRBJ2-3	CSVGLAGGTDTQYF
TRBV19	TRBJ1-6	CASSGTEVSPLHF
TRBV7-9	TRBJ2-2	CASSSTGPSRPGELFF
TRBV7-6	TRBJ1-2	CASSPGTRGNYGYTF
TRBV19	TRBJ2-1	CASRLAGGFYNEQFF
TRBV29-1	TRBJ1-5	CSVAGSVFEPQHF
TRBV5-4	TRBJ1-1	CASRFQQGVFTEAFF
TRBV21-1	TRBJ1-3	CASTSHREWADGNTIYF
TRBV7-2	TRBJ1-5	CASSLGHRGLGQPQHF
TRBV19	TRBJ2-1	CASSIARLDGNEQFF
TRBV5-1	TRBJ2-6	CASAVPSGANVLTF
TRBV27	TRBJ2-7	CASSFRGYTSYEQYF
TRBV7-3	TRBJ2-2	CASSSGGAVGELFF
TRBV7-8	TRBJ1-1	CASSAGRENTEAFF
TRBV28	TRBJ1-2	CASRLGGRYGYTF
TRBV19	TRBJ1-1	CASSRTGTEAFF
TRBV5-1	TRBJ2-7	CASSYEGERKQYF
TRBV28	TRBJ1-4	CASTVQGGNEKLFF
TRBV9	TRBJ1-1	CASSDVDSEAFF
TRBV4-1	TRBJ2-1	CASSRNHRESSYNEQFF
TRBV15	TRBJ1-1	CATSRGALDTEAFF
TRBV30	TRBJ1-5	CAWSVRGNQPQHF
TRBV28	TRBJ1-2	CASRQFPGDDGYTF
TRBV29-1	TRBJ2-7	CSVAASVNEQYF
TRBV6-4	TRBJ2-3	CASSEGGSGGTDTQYF
TRBV2	TRBJ2-7	CASGTGAYEQYF
TRBV7-2	TRBJ1-3	CASSFPGLGNTIYF
TRBV6-1	TRBJ2-1	CASRIPGLLNEQFF
TRBV7-2	TRBJ2-3	CASSFDGGTDTQYF
TRBV19	TRBJ2-2	CASSLGNTGELFF
TRBV7-8	TRBJ1-2	CASSPRDSSYGYTF
TRBV5-1	TRBJ1-2	CASSLVVGTGEGYTF
TRBV28	TRBJ2-3	CASPTRGTQYF
TRBV10-3	TRBJ1-2	CAISEGDRDDGYTF
TRBV4-1	TRBJ2-7	CASSQHGTSGGYEQYF
TRBV5-1	TRBJ2-1	CASSLAGLAGSYNEQFF